This record covers a single T cell receptor (beta chain). Germline values: CDR1 SGDLS, CDR2 YYNGEE. Trimming at V came to 3 bases and at J to 5 bases, leaving 9 bases not matched to a gene. This CDR3 region has 15 residues. Produced via immunoSEQ multiplex PCR; TCRdb's table is partial and in-frame only. The sample consists of tens of thousands of clones, 85% of them appearing once. These data are taken from a study of OX40 agonist ivuxolimab in advanced cancers. The clonotype was recovered from an adult with an advanced solid tumor such as melanoma, head and neck, liver or kidney cancer. Sequencing used CD4+ or CD8+ T cells sorted from blood, obtained in a trial of the OX40 agonist ivuxolimab. The chain employs TRBV9 and TRBJ2-7, with TRBD1 identical over 9 bases. The DNA of the CDR3 is TGTGCCAGCAGCGCCGGAACAGGGGGCTTCGACGAGCAGTACTTC. This translates into CASSAGTGGFDEQYF.